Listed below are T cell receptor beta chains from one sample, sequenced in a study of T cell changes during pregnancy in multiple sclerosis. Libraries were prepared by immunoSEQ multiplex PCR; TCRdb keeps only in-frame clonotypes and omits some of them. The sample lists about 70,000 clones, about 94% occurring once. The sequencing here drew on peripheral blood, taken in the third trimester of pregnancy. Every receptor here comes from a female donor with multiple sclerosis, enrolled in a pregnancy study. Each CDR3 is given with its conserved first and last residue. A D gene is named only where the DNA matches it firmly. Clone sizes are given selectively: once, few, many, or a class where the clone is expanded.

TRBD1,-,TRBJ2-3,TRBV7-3,CASSFTGGGDTQYF,TGTGCCAGCAGCTTTACAGGGGGCGGCGATACGCAGTATTTT
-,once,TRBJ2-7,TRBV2,CASSERGALINYEQYF,TGTGCCAGCAGTGAACGCGGGGCATTGATTAACTACGAGCAGTACTTC
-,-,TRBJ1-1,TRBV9,CASSVDPMTAEAFF,TGTGCCAGCAGCGTAGATCCGATGACAGCTGAAGCTTTCTTT
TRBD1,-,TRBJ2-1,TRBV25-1,CASSVRGRRYNEQFF,TGTGCCAGCAGTGTGAGGGGGCGCCGCTACAATGAGCAGTTCTTC
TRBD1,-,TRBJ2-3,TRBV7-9,CASTIATGGIDTQYF,TGTGCCAGCACCATAGCCACAGGGGGCATAGATACGCAGTATTTT
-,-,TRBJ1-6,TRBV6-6,CASTLQGYNSPLHF,TGTGCCAGCACTTTACAGGGATACAATTCACCCCTCCACTTT
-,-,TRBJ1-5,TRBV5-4,CASSLLPGGSQPQHF,TGTGCCAGCAGCTTGCTACCCGGAGGGAGTCAGCCCCAGCATTTT
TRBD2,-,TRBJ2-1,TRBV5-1,CASSPPTSGGAGLNEQFF,TGCGCCAGCAGCCCACCTACTAGCGGGGGGGCCGGGTTGAATGAGCAGTTCTTC
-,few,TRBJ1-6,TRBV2,CASSEVYRRTENSPLHF,TGTGCCAGCAGTGAAGTCTACCGGAGGACGGAAAATTCACCCCTCCACTTT
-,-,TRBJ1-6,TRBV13,CASSLGDSNSPLHF,TGTGCCAGCAGCTTAGGGGATAGCAATTCACCCCTCCACTTT
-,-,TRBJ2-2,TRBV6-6,CASSQNRATTGELFF,TGTGCCAGCAGCCAGAACAGGGCGACCACCGGGGAGCTGTTTTTT
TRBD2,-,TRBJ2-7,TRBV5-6,CASSLGTSVYEQYF,TGTGCCAGCAGCTTGGGAACTAGCGTCTACGAGCAGTACTTC
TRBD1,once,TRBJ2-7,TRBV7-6,CASSLQPGQGYEQYF,TGTGCCAGCAGCTTGCAGCCGGGACAGGGCTACGAGCAGTACTTC
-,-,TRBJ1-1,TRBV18,CASSPYSRENTEAFF,TGTGCCAGCTCACCATACAGCAGGGAGAACACTGAAGCTTTCTTT
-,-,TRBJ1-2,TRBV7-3,CASSPRTDNRYGYTF,TGTGCCAGCAGCCCTAGGACAGACAATCGCTATGGCTACACCTTC